Below, one TCR beta chain is given with its context. The record originates from a study of blood T cells in healthy people across ages. The use of a sample-barcoded 5' primer and a J-beta primer mix characterized a second PCR of roughly 6 to 11 cycles. Each CDR3 protein gets one entry after TCRdb re-called the 5' RACE reads with MiXCR. This table has roughly 1.5 million distinct CDR3 sequences, 42% appearing once. Germline loops: CDR1 SNHLY, CDR2 FYNNEI. The CDR3 consists of 13 residues. V lost 6 bases and J 2 bases, leaving 9 bases between the germline ends. The origin of this receptor is a woman aged 18-29 years in good health. The chain recombines TRBV2 with TRBJ2-3; TRBD2 might be the D (6 bases). Sequencing used blood. The CDR3 nucleotides are TGTGCCAGCAGGCGGGACGCCACAGATACGCAGTATTTT. It is translated as CASRRDATDTQYF. Using reference TRBV2 and TRBJ2-3 for the parts outside the CDR3, the full variable domain is EPEVTQTPSHQVTQMGQEVILRCVPISNHLYFYWYRQILGQKVEFLVSFYNNEISEKSEIFDDQFSVERPDGSNFTLKIRSTKLEDSAMYFCASRRDATDTQYFGPGTRLTVL.